This T cell receptor beta chain was identified in a study of T cell repertoires in cytomegalovirus infection. At the level of the study: It was the public TCR beta signatures that indicated both CMV infection and matching HLA type. Study-wide results and caveats: Identification of carriers of CMV plus the relevant HLA was achieved through cumulative public TCR beta family frequency. It was HLA-C-restricted CMV-specific TCR beta clonotypes that dominated the response ex vivo.

This clonotype was counted only a few times. The target antigen is unknown. The CDR3 spans 19 residues. Germline CDR1 is SGHVS and CDR2 is FQNEAQ. V gave up 4 bases and J gave up 3 bases; unmatched junction bases: 16. TCRdb independently ran MiXCR on the reads; one entry per CDR3 protein. Among around 170,000 distinct CDR3 sequences listed, 17% were seen once. The sequencing input was CD8+ T cells from PBMCs. This TCR derives from a human donor in good health (CMV status not recorded). Some clones in this sample may be carry-over from other donors' samples. V is TRBV7-8 and J is TRBJ2-7, with 12 bases matching TRBD2. The CDR3 coding sequence is TGTGCCAGCAGCTCTGCCTCGACGCCCGGGACTAGCGGGTACTACGAGCAGTACTTC. It yields the protein CASSSASTPGTSGYYEQYF.